The 5 T cell receptor beta chains below come from one sample, sequenced in a study of identical twins (dated by TCRdb to the mid-2010s). Library generation was performed with 5' RACE. The run used an Illumina HiSeq 2000. TCRdb took the public reads, trimmed them with fastp at Q25, ran MiXCR for clone calling and kept in-frame beta chains. CDR3 protein sequences are deduplicated, and each keeps its most common genes and DNA. For this sample there are fewer than 350,000 distinct CDR3 sequences; under 9% appear just once. Approximately 2.1% of the sample rests with the top ten. In addition, the sample was reused for a study of yellow fever vaccine responses in identical twins.

Sequences were obtained from memory (CD45RO+) T cells sorted from blood. The label giving this sample's cell subset or site can be read as: CD45RO+ enriched T cells. These receptors were taken from a young woman in good health.

This clonotype was seen a few times. The rearrangement joins TRBV6-1 to TRBJ1-5; 8 nucleotides line up with TRBD1. This CDR3 is built from 15 residues. CDR1 and CDR2 (germline): MNHNS, SASEGT. The V segment lost 5 bases and the J segment 3 bases; nucleotides outside the gene matches: 6. CDR3 region: CASSNTGGANQPQHF. In nucleotides, the CDR3 is TGTGCCAGCAGTAATACAGGGGGTGCCAATCAGCCCCAGCATTTT.

The chain uses TRBV28 and TRBJ2-3, with TRBD1 matching over 7 bases. The V and J ends lost 2 bases and 3 bases, in that order; junction bases with no gene match: 2. The length of the CDR3 is 14 residues. Germline CDR1 reads MDHEN; CDR2 reads SYDVKM. In DNA, the CDR3 is TGTGCCAGCAGTTTAGTGACAGGGACAGATACGCAGTATTTT. It is translated as CASSLVTGTDTQYF.

This clonotype has ten or more counts. This rearrangement joins TRBV11-3 to TRBJ2-1, with unresolved D. Germline loops: CDR1 SGHNT, CDR2 YENEEA. The germline V and J ends were trimmed by 7 bases and 5 bases, with 6 bases remaining between them. This CDR3 is 11 amino acids long. This CDR3 is CASTPDNEQFF. In DNA form, the CDR3 reads TGTGCCAGCACTCCTGACAATGAGCAGTTCTTC.

Many counts were recorded for this clonotype. CDR3 sequence reads: CATRGGNEQFF. CDR3 sequence (DNA): TGTGCCACCAGGGGGGGGAATGAGCAGTTCTTC. V usage is TRBV15 and J usage is TRBJ2-1; 7 nucleotides match TRBD2. Germline-derived CDR1 and CDR2 are LNHNV and YYDKDF (reference sequence). Trimming at V came to 6 bases and at J to 7 bases, leaving 0 bases not matched to a gene. The CDR3 is made up of 11 amino acids.

V gene TRBV27 combines with J gene TRBJ2-3, with 14 bases that match TRBD2. The CDR3 is 16 amino acids. Germline V gene lookup returns CDR1 MNHEY and CDR2 SMNVEV (reference sequence). The junction had 5 bases not matched to a gene; V was cut back by 6 bases and J by 3 bases. In DNA form, the CDR3 reads TGTGCCAGCAGGCGACTAGCGGGAGGGACTACAGATACGCAGTATTTT. Translated: CASRRLAGGTTDTQYF.